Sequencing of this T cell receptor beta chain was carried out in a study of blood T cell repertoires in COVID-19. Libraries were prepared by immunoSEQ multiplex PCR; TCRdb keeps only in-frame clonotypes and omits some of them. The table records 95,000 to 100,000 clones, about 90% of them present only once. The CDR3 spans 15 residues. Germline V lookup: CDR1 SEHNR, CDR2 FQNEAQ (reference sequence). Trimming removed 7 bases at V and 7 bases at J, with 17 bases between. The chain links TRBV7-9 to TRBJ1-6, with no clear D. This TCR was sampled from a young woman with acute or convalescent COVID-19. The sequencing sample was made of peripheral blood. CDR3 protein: CASTTQVGENSPLHF. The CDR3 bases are TGTGCCAGCACCACCCAGGTGGGAGAGAATTCACCCCTCCACTTT.